The 18 T cell receptor beta chains in this list originate from one sample, sequenced in a study of cytomegalovirus exposure and HLA in healthy donors. Primers: 60 Vbeta forward and 13 Jbeta reverse. Repertoires were generated with immunoSEQ multiplex PCR, while TCRdb's copy carries only in-frame clones and drops some. Of 250,000 to 300,000 clones in the sample, approximately 91% are singletons; the top ten hold about 1.5%. Sample: PBMCs. Every receptor here comes from a girl aged 2 to 9 in good health and CMV-seronegative.

The V call is TRBV7-6, the J call TRBJ1-1; 7 bases are a match to TRBD1. The V segment lost 2 bases and the J segment 0 bases; nucleotides outside the gene matches: 6. Germline lookup yields CDR1 SGHVS and CDR2 FNYEAQ. The CDR3 sequence is 16 residues long. In DNA, the CDR3 is TGTGCCAGCAGCTTATTTGCTGGGACAGTGAACACTGAAGCTTTCTTT. This encodes CASSLFAGTVNTEAFF.

The chain is built from TRBV25-1 and TRBJ1-1; 9 bases line up with TRBD1. The CDR3 is 14 residues long. Germline CDR1 and CDR2: MGHDK and SYGVNS. V shed 4 bases, J shed 6 bases, and the junction held 6 bases outside the gene matches. Here the CDR3 reads CASSVGTGIAEAFF. CDR3 nucleotide sequence: TGTGCCAGCAGTGTTGGGACAGGGATCGCTGAAGCTTTCTTT. Full variable domain (missing parts from reference TRBV25-1 and TRBJ1-1): EADIYQTPRYLVIGTGKKITLECSQTMGHDKMYWYQQDPGMELHLIHYSYGVNSTEKGDLSSESTVSRIRTEHFPLTLESARPSHTSQYLCASSVGTGIAEAFFGQGTRLTVV.

The rearrangement uses TRBV2 and TRBJ2-1; D perhaps matches TRBD2 (5 bases). The CDR3 has 14 amino acids. Germline V gene sequence: CDR1 SNHLY, CDR2 FYNNEI. The V end was cut by 7 bases, the J end by 7 bases, with 17 bases between. The CDR3 DNA reads TGTGCCAGCATCCCTCCGGGGATCGAGAATGAGCAGTTCTTC. It translates to CASIPPGIENEQFF.

The rearrangement uses TRBV7-9 and TRBJ2-1; 7 positions match TRBD2. This CDR3 region has 13 residues. Unmatched junction bases numbered 8, after V lost 6 bases and J lost 9 bases. Germline V CDR1 and CDR2: SEHNR, FQNEAQ (reference sequence). The CDR3 region has the DNA TGTGCCAGCAGGGGTATTGGGGAGGGTGAGCAGTTCTTC. It codes for CASRGIGEGEQFF.

The chain links TRBV19 to TRBJ1-5, with TRBD1 as a possible D gene (6 bases). V lost 6 bases and J 6 bases, leaving 15 bases between the germline ends. This CDR3 spans 14 amino acids. Germline V gene data show CDR1 as LNHDA and CDR2 as SQIVND (reference sequence). The CDR3 sequence: CASSAGSRGQPQHF. CDR3 nucleotides: TGTGCCAGTAGCGCCGGGTCCAGGGGTCAGCCCCAGCATTTT.

The rearrangement links TRBV9 to TRBJ1-3; a weak D match, TRBD1 (6 bases). The CDR3 length is 15 residues. V gave up 0 bases and J gave up 2 bases, with 9 bases separating them. Germline CDR1 reads SGDLS; CDR2 reads YYNGEE. The CDR3 DNA reads TGTGCCAGCAGCGTAGATCAGGGGACTGGAAACACCATATATTTT. Residues: CASSVDQGTGNTIYF.

V is TRBV21-1 and J is TRBJ2-3; the D segment call TRBD2 is taken from the table without a DNA check. TRBV21-1 has pseudogene status. The CDR3 extends over 16 amino acids. CDR3 amino acids: CASSKKSGEITDTQYF. Written as DNA, the CDR3 is TGTGCCAGCAGCAAAAAGTCGGGGGAAATCACAGATACGCAGTATTTT.

The chain employs TRBV4-2 and TRBJ2-1; tentatively, D is TRBD2 (5 bases). Per the germline V gene, CDR1 is LGHNA and CDR2 is YNFKEQ. CDR3 length: 12 residues. V was cut by 2 bases and J by 10 bases, with 9 bases left in between. CDR3 DNA sequence: TGTGCCAGCAGCCAATCATCGGGGGAGCAGTTCTTC. Protein: CASSQSSGEQFF.

This sequence joins TRBV19 and TRBJ2-4; TRBD1 matches at 7 bases. This CDR3 spans 17 amino acids. The germline V gene has CDR1 LNHDA and CDR2 SQIVND (reference sequence). J was trimmed by 6 bases and V by 4 bases; bases with no gene match: 15. The CDR3 DNA follows: TGTGCCAGTAGTAGTCGACAGGGAAGTATGGAGAGAAACATTCAGTACTTC. Translating gives CASSSRQGSMERNIQYF.

This chain connects TRBV5-1 to TRBJ2-7; TRBD2 matches 12 bases. Germline CDR1 SGHRS, CDR2 YFSETQ. The CDR3 contains 17 residues. The trim removed 7 bases at V and 0 bases at J, leaving 11 bases unmatched. CDR3 DNA: TGCGCCAGCCGTCCGCAAAAGACTAGCGGGAGCTCCTACGAGCAGTACTTC. Amino acid sequence: CASRPQKTSGSSYEQYF.

This clone was found once. The V call is TRBV5-5, the J call TRBJ1-1; 9 bases map to TRBD1. The CDR3 length is 14 residues. CDR1 and CDR2 (germline): SGHKS, YYEKEE (reference sequence). V shed 4 bases, J shed 8 bases, and the junction held 9 bases outside the gene matches. CDR3 nucleotide sequence: TGTGCCAGCAGCGCCGGGACAGGGCCTCCCGAAGCTTTCTTT. Translating it yields CASSAGTGPPEAFF.

This rearrangement joins TRBV28 to TRBJ1-4, with D tentatively TRBD1 (5 bases). V dropped 4 bases and J dropped 8 bases, with 14 bases sitting between them. The length of the CDR3 is 14 residues. Germline V gives CDR1 MDHEN, CDR2 SYDVKM. CDR3 DNA: TGTGCCAGCAGTTCCACAGGCGCCGCGGAAAAACTGTTTTTT. This translates into CASSSTGAAEKLFF.

This clone has a single count. The J gene is TRBJ2-3, the V gene TRBV20-1; D remains unclear. V was trimmed by 6 bases and J by 4 bases, leaving 8 bases between them. The CDR3 has 11 amino acids. Per the germline V gene, CDR1 is DFQATT and CDR2 is SNEGSKA (reference sequence). Here the CDR3 DNA reads TGCAGTGCCCCCTCGGCAGATACGCAGTATTTT. It translates to CSAPSADTQYF.

This clone was counted a few times. The J gene is TRBJ2-1, the V gene TRBV19, with 12 bases matching TRBD2. V trimming: 5 bases; J trimming: 5 bases; junction bases outside the gene matches: 7. The CDR3 extends over 16 amino acids. The germline CDR1 and CDR2 sequences are LNHDA and SQIVND (reference sequence). The chain's CDR3 is CASSSLAGGDHNEQFF. The CDR3 DNA reads as TGTGCCAGTAGTTCCCTAGCGGGAGGGGACCACAATGAGCAGTTCTTC.

The rearrangement uses TRBV2 and TRBJ1-2, with TRBD1 matching 7 bases. The length of the CDR3 is 15 residues. V lost 5 bases to trimming and J lost 4 bases; unmatched junction nucleotides: 10. Germline CDR1 reads SNHLY; CDR2 reads FYNNEI. Written as DNA, the CDR3 is TGTGCCAGCAGTCCTCCAACAGGGGTCGGCTATGGCTACACCTTC. It specifies CASSPPTGVGYGYTF.

The chain recombines TRBV27 with TRBJ1-5; D is possibly TRBD1 (6 bases). The CDR3 consists of 14 residues. Trimming removed 5 bases at V and 5 bases at J, with 13 bases between. The germline V gene has CDR1 MNHEY and CDR2 SMNVEV (reference sequence). The CDR3 nucleotides are TGTGCCAGCAGTCGGACAGTTACCGATCAGCCCCAGCATTTT. This translates into CASSRTVTDQPQHF.

This clone was observed once. This chain connects TRBV11-2 to TRBJ2-7; TRBD1 might be the D (5 bases). Germline V lookup: CDR1 SGHAT, CDR2 FQNNGV. This CDR3 comprises 14 residues. V gave up 0 bases and J gave up 3 bases, with 9 bases separating them. CDR3 protein: CASSLDRVGYEQYF. CDR3 sequence (DNA): TGTGCCAGCAGCTTAGACAGGGTTGGCTACGAGCAGTACTTC.

The chain uses TRBV5-6 and TRBJ1-5; D might be TRBD1 (6 bases). V gave up 0 bases and J gave up 6 bases, with 13 bases separating them. Germline values: CDR1 SGHDT, CDR2 YYEEEE. The CDR3 totals 15 residues. CDR3 protein: CASSLGRGFVQPQHF. As DNA, the CDR3 is TGTGCCAGCAGCTTGGGCAGGGGATTTGTTCAGCCCCAGCATTTT.